This TCR beta chain was retrieved from a study of TIL therapy for anti-PD-1-resistant metastatic lung cancer. On the study more broadly: Tumors had a median PD-L1 proportion score of about 6%. Median tumor mutation burden was 1.5 mutations per megabase. Study observations and caveats: Patients were highly selected, enriched for treatment-naive, never-smoker and oncogene-addicted cases. Compared with baseline intratumoral T cells, expanded TIL cultures were more clonal and less diverse (about 5.8% vs 31%).

Of note for this clone: Its antigen is undetermined.

The time point was: pre-treatment sample, taken before nivolumab and TIL therapy. Most excised metastases sampled were pleural nodules or supraclavicular lymph nodes. The libraries were made with immunoSEQ v3. Here immunoSEQ multiplex PCR was the method, and the copy in TCRdb shows in-frame clones only, minus some. Among 50,000 to 60,000 clones listed, approximately 70% were seen once. This CDR3 has 16 residues. Trimming removed 4 bases at V and 2 bases at J, with 15 bases between. From germline, CDR1 is SGHNT and CDR2 YYREEE (reference sequence). J is TRBJ1-4 and V is TRBV5-4, with D maybe TRBD1 (6 bases). This sequence originates from a person aged 25-79 years with non-small cell lung cancer. The specimen comprised tumor tissue, sampled at baseline. CDR3 in amino acids: CASSDVTGFTNEKLFF. The CDR3 DNA follows: TGTGCCAGCAGCGATGTCACAGGGTTTACTAATGAAAAACTGTTTTTT.